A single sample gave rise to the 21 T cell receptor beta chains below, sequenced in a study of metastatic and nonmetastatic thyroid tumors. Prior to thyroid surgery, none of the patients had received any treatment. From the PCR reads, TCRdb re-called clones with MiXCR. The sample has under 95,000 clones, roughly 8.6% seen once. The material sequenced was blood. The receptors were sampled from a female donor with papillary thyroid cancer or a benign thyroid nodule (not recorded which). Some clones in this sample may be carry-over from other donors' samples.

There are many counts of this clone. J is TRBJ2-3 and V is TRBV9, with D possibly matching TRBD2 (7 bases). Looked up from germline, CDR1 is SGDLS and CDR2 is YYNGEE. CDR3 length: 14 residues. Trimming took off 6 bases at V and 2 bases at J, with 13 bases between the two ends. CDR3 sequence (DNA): TGTGCCAGCACCGGGGGGCCCGACACAGATACGCAGTATTTT. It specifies CASTGGPDTDTQYF.

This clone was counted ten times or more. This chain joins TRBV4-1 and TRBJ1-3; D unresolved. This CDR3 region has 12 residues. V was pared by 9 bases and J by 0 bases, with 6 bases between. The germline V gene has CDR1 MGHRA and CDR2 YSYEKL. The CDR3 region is CASKSSGNTIYF. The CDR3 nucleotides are TGCGCCAGTAAAAGCTCTGGAAACACCATATATTTT.

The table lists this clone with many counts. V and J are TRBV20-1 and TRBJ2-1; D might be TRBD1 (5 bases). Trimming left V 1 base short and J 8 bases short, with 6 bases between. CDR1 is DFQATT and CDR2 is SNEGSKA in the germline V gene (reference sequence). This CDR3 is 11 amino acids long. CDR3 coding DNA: TGCAGTGCTAGAGGGGGCTATGAGCAGTTCTTC. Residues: CSARGGYEQFF.

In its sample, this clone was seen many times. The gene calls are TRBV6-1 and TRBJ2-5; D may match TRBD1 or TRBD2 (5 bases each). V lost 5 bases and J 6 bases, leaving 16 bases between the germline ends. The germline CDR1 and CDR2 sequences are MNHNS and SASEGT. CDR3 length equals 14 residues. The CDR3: CASSQLFGAQTQYF. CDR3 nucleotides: TGTGCCAGCAGTCAACTCTTCGGGGCGCAGACCCAGTACTTC.

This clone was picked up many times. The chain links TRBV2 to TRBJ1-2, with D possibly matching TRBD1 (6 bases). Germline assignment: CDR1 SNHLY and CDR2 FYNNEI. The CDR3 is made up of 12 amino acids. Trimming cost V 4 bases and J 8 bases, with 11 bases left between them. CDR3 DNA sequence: TGTGCCAGCAGTGCGGGGGCGGGAGGCTACACCTTC. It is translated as CASSAGAGGYTF.

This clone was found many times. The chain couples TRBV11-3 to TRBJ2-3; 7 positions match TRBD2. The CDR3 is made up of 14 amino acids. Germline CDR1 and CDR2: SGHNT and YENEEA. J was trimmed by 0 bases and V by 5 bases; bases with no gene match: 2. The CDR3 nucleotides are TGTGCCAGCAGCCTGGGGGGGAGCACAGATACGCAGTATTTT. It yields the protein CASSLGGSTDTQYF.

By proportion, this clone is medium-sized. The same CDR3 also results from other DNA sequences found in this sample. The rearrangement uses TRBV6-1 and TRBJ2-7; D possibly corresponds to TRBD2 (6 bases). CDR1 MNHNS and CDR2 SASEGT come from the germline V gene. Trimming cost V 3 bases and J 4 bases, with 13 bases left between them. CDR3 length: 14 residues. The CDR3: CASSESGWGYEQYF. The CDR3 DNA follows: TGTGCCAGCAGTGAGAGCGGGTGGGGGTACGAGCAGTACTTC.

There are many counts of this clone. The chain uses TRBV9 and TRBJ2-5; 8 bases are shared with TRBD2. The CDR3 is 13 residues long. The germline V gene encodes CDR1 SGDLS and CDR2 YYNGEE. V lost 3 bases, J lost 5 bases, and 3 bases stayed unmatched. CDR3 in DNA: TGTGCCAGCAGCGAACTAGCGGCCGAGACCCAGTACTTC. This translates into CASSELAAETQYF.

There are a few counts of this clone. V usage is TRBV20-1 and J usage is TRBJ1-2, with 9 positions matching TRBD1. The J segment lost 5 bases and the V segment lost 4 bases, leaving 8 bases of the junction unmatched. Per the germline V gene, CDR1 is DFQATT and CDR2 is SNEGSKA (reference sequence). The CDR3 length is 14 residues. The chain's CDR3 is CSATRTGEVYGYTF. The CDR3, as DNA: TGCAGTGCTACCCGGACAGGGGAGGTTTATGGCTACACCTTC.

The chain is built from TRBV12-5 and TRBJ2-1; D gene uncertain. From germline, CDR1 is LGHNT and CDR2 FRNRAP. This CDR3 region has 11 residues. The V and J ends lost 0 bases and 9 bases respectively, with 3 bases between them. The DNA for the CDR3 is TGTGCTAGTGGTTTGGTAGGTGAGCAGTTCTTC. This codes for CASGLVGEQFF.

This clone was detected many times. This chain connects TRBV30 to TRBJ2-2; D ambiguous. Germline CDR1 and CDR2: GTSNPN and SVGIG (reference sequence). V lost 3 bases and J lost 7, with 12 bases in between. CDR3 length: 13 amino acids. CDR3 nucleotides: TGTGCCTGGAGCGGGCGGCTGGGCGGGGAGCTGTTTTTT. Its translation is CAWSGRLGGELFF.

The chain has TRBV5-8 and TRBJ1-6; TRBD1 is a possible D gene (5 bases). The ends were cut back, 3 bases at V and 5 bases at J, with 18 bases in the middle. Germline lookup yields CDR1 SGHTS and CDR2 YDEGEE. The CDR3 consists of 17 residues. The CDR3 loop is CASSSLKQVKDNSPLHF. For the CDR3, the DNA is TGTGCCAGCAGCTCATTAAAACAGGTTAAAGATAATTCACCCCTCCACTTT.

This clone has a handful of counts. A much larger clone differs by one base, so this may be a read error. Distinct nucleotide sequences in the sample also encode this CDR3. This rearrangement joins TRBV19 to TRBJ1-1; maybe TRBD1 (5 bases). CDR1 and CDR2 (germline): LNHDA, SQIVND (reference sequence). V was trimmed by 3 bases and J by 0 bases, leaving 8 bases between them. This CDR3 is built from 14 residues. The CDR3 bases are TGTGCCAGTAGTATCTCGGGACTGAACACTGAAGCTTTCTTT. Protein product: CASSISGLNTEAFF.

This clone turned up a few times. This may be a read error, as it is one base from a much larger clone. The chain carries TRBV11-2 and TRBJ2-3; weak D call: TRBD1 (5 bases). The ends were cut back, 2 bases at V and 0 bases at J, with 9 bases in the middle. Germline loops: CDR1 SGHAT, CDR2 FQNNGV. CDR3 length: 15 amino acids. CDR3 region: CASSLSYRSTDTQYF. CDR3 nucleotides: TGTGCCAGCAGCTTATCCTACAGGAGCACAGATACGCAGTATTTT. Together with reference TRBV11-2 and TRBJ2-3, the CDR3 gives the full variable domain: EAGVAQSPRYKIIEKRQSVAFWCNPISGHATLYWYQQILGQGPKLLIQFQNNGVVDDSQLPKDRFSAERLKGVDSTLKIQPAKLEDSAVYLCASSLSYRSTDTQYFGPGTRLTVL.

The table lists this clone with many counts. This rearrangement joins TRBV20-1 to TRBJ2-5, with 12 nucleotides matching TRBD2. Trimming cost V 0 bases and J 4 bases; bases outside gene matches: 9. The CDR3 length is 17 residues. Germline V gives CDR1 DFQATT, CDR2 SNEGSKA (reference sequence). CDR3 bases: TGCAGTGCTAGAGATCCCCTAACTAGCGGGGGGCCAGAGACCCAGTACTTC. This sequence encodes CSARDPLTSGGPETQYF.

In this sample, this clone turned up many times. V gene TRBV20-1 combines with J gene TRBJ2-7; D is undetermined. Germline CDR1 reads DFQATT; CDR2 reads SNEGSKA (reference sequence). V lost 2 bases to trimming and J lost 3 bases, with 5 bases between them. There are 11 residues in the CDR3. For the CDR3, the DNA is TGCAGTGCTAGAATCAACTACGAGCAGTACTTC. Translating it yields CSARINYEQYF.

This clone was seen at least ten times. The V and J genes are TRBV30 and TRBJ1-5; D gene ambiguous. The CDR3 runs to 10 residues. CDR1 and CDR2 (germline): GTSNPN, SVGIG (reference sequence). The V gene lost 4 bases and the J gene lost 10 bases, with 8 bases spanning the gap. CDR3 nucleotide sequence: TGTGCCTGGACCCTGAAACCCCAGCATTTT. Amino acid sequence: CAWTLKPQHF.

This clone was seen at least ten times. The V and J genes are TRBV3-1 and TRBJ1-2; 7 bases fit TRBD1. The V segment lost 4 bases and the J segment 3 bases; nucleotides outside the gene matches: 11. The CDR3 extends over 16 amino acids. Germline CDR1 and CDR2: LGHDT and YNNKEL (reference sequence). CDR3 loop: CASSRGKGAGDYGYTF. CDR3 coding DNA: TGTGCCAGCAGCCGGGGAAAGGGGGCAGGGGACTATGGCTACACCTTC.

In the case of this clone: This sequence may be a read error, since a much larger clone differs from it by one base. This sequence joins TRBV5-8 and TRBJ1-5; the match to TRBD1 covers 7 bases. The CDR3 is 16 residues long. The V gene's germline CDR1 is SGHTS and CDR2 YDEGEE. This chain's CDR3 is CACSGGTAILGQPQHF. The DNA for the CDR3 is TGTGCCTGCAGCGGAGGGACAGCGATATTGGGTCAGCCCCAGCATTTT. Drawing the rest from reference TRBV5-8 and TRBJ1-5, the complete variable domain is EAGVTQSPTHLIKTRGQQATLRCSPISGHTSVYWYQQALGLGLQFLLWYDEGEERNRGNFPPRFSGRQFPNYSSELNVNALELEDSALYLCACSGGTAILGQPQHFGDGTRLSIL.

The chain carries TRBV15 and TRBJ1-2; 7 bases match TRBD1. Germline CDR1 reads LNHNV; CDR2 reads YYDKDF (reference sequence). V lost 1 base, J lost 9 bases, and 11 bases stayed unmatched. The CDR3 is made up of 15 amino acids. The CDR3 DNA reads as TGTGCCACCAGCAGAGGACAGGGAAGTTCTATGCGCTACACCTTC. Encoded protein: CATSRGQGSSMRYTF.

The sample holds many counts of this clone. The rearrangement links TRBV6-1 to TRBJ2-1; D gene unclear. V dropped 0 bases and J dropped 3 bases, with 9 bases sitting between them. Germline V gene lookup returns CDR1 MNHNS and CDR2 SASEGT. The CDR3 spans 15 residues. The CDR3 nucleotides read TGTGCCAGCAGTGAAGCGAACTACATCTACAATGAGCAGTTCTTC. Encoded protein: CASSEANYIYNEQFF.